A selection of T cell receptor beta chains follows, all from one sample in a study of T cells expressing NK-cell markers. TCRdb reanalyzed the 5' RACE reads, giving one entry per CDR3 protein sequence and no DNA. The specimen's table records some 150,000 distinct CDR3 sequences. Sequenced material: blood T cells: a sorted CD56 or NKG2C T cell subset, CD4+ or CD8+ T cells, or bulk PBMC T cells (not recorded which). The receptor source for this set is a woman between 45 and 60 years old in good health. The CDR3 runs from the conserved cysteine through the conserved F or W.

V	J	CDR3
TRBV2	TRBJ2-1	CASRLEGLYNEQFF
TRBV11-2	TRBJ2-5	CASSPPGLQEETQYF
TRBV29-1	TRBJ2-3	CSVGRPGGSTDTQYF
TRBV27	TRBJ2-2	CASSGLAGYGTGELFF
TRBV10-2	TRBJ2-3	CASGAGRVQYF
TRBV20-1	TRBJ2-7	CSANDMWGASSYEQYF
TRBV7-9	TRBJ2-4	CASSPQDSPGGNIQYF
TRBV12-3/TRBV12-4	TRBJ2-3	CASSVSRALTDTQYF
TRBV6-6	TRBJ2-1	CASSRDRVNNEQFF
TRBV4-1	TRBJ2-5	CASSQNRGSETQYF
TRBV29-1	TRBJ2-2	CSVETSGRTGELFF
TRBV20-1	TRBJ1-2	CSARDPVTGGLDPNYGYTF
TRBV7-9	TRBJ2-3	CASSFSEEDTQYF
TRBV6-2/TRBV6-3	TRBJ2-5	CASSPGLASYF
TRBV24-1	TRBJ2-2	CATSDLQAGELFF
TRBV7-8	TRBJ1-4	CASSEGWGINEKLFF
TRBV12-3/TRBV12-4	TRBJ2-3	CASSRSRTDTQYF
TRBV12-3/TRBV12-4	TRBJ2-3	CASSGGRTSGRDDTQYF
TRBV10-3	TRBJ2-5	CAISESESYQETQYF
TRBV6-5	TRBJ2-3	CASSSTENTQYF